The clone carrying this T cell receptor (beta chain) was picked up a small number of times. This entry is derived from a study of blood T cells in healthy people across ages. The CDR3 has 15 amino acids. Germline CDR1 is MNHNS and CDR2 is SASEGT. V lost 0 bases and J lost 3, with 8 bases in between. Primers used in a second PCR of roughly 6 to 11 cycles were a sample-barcoded 5' primer and a J-beta primer mix. Tags on each cDNA molecule came from a template-switch adaptor with 12 random nucleotides. One entry per CDR3 protein, called by TCRdb with MiXCR from the 5' RACE reads. The sample includes about 670,000 distinct CDR3 sequences, around 50% seen only once; the top ten take less than 15%.

The sequencing input was blood. The receptor was derived from a woman older than 75 in good health. The chain carries TRBV6-1 and TRBJ1-4; D not certain. The CDR3 DNA sequence: TGTGCCAGCAGTGAAGCTAGGGCGGCTAATGAAAAACTGTTTTTT. Protein sequence: CASSEARAANEKLFF.